This T cell receptor (beta chain) was identified during a study of PD-L1 blockade in urothelial cancer. Study overall: Researchers found blood samples held a median of about 130,000 T cells.

Time point described: pretreatment peripheral blood. Germline-derived CDR1 and CDR2 are SGHTA and FQGNSA. The CDR3 contains 16 residues. J was trimmed by 1 base and V by 1 base; bases with no gene match: 2. Libraries were prepared by immunoSEQ multiplex PCR; TCRdb keeps only in-frame clonotypes and omits some of them. The sample yields more than 55,000 clones, approximately 80% seen once. This chain connects TRBV7-2 to TRBJ2-1; 9 bases are a match to TRBD2. This sequence originates from a man aged 70-80 years with urothelial cancer. The source was PBMCs, collected around atezolizumab (anti-PD-L1) treatment. The CDR3: CASSLVSGRSYNEQFF. CDR3 nucleotides: TGTGCCAGCAGCTTAGTTAGCGGGAGATCCTACAATGAGCAGTTCTTC.